This TCR beta chain was obtained from a study of radiation and T cells in renal cell carcinoma. The CDR3 contains 15 residues. V was pared by 7 bases and J by 3 bases, with 15 bases between. Germline V gene data show CDR1 as MDHEN and CDR2 as SYDVKM. Only in-frame clones appear in the TCRdb table, and some are missing; sequencing was by immunoSEQ multiplex PCR. The sample shows 150,000 to 160,000 clones, approximately 88% of them seen only once. Time point noted: blood 2 weeks post-SBRT. Regarding treatment: 15 Gy SBRT to primary tumor, nephrectomy 4 weeks later. V usage is TRBV28 and J usage is TRBJ2-2, with D perhaps TRBD1 (6 bases). The sequence was obtained from a woman between 45 and 65 years old with renal cell carcinoma. The material sequenced was blood, taken from a patient whose treatment included radiotherapy and nephrectomy. CDR3 sequence reads: CASTIGQTYTGELFF. The CDR3, as DNA: TGTGCCAGCACTATAGGACAGACATACACCGGGGAGCTGTTTTTT.